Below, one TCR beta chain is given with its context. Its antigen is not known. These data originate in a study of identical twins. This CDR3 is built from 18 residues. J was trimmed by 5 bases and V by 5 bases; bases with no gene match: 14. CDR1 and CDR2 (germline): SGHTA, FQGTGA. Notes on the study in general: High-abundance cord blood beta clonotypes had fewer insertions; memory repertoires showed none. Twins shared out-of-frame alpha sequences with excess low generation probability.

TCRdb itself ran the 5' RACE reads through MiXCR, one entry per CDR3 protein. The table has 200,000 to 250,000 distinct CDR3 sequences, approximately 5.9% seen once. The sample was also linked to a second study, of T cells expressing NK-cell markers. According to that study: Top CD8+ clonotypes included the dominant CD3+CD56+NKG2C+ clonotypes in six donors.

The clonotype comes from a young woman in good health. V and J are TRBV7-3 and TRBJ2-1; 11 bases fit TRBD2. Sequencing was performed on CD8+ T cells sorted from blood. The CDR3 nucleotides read TGTGCCAGCAGCCAACACCCGACACCGGGACTAGCGGACAATGAGCAGTTCTTC. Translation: CASSQHPTPGLADNEQFF.